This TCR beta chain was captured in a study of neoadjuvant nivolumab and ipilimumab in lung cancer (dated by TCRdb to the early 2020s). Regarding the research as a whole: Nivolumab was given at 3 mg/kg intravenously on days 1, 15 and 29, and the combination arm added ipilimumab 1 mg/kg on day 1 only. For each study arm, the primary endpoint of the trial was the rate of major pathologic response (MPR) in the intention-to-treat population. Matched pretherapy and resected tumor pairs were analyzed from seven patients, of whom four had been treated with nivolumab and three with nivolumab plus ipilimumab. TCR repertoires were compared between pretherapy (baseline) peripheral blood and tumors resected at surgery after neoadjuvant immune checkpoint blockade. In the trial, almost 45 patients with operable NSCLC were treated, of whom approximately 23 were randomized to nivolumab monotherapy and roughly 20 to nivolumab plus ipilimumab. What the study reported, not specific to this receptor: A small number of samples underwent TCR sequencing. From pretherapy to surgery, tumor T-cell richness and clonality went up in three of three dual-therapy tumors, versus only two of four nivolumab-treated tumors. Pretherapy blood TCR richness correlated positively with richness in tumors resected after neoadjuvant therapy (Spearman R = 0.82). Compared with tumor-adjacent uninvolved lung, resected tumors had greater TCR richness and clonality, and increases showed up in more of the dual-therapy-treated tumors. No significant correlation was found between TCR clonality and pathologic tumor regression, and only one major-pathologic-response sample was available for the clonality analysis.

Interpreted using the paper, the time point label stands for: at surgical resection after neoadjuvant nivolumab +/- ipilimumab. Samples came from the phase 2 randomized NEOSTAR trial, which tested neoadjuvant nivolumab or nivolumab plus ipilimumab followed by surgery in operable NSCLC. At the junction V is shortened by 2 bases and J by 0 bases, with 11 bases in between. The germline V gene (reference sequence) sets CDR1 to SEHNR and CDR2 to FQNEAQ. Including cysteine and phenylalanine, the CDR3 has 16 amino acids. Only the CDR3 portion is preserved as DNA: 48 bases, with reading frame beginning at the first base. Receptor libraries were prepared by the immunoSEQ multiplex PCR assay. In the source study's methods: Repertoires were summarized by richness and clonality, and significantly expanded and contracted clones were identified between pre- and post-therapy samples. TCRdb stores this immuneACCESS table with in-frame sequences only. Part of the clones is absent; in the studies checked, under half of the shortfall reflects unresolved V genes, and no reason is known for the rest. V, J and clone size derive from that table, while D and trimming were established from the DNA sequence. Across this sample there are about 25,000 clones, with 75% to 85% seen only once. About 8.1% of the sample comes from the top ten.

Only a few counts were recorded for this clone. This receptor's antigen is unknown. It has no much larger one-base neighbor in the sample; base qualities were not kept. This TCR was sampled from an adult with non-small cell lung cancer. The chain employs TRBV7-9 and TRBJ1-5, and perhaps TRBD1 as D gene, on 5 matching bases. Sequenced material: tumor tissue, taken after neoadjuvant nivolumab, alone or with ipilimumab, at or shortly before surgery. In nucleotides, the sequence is TGTGCCAGCAGCTTATCGGGGGGATATAGCAATCAGCCCCAGCATTTT. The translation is CASSLSGGYSNQPQHF.